The 18 T cell receptor beta chains in this list originate from one sample, sequenced in a study of CD8 T cells in Susac syndrome (dated by TCRdb to the late 2010s). The library relied on the immunoSEQ multiplex PCR assay. RNA was extracted with the RNeasy kit and roughly 0.45 to 1 ug was reverse transcribed using random hexamers. In TCRdb, the public reads were trimmed at Q25 with fastp and aligned with MiXCR, with productive beta chains retained. Each CDR3 protein appears once, grouped with its most common genes and DNA. Here the sample has fewer than 350,000 distinct CDR3 sequences; just over 90% occur a single time. Of the sample, roughly 0.059% falls within the top ten clones. Sample: CD4+ T cells from PBMCs. These receptors were obtained from a human donor with multiple sclerosis.

V usage is TRBV7-9 and J usage is TRBJ2-7, with a tentative D call TRBD1 (5 bases). The germline V gene has CDR1 SEHNR and CDR2 FQNEAQ (reference sequence). V lost 1 base to trimming and J lost 2 bases, with 9 bases between them. CDR3 length: 14 residues. CDR3 region: CASSLVQGPYEQYF. In nucleotides, the CDR3 is TGTGCCAGCAGCTTAGTTCAGGGTCCCTACGAGCAGTACTTC. Based on the CDR3 plus reference TRBV7-9 and TRBJ2-7, the full variable domain is DTGVSQNPRHKITKRGQNVTFRCDPISEHNRLYWYRQTLGQGPEFLTYFQNEAQLEKSRLLSDRFSAERPKGSFSTLEIQRTEQGDSAMYLCASSLVQGPYEQYFGPGTRLTVT.

The rearrangement links TRBV18 to TRBJ2-2; D assignment may be TRBD1 or TRBD2 (5 bases each). Between the trimmed V and J ends, which lost 9 bases and 5 bases, there was a span of 10 bases. The V gene's germline CDR1 is KGHSH and CDR2 LQKENI. The CDR3 has 12 residues. Written as DNA, the CDR3 is TGTGCCAGTGGGACGGAAACCGGGGAGCTGTTTTTT. Translated, it gives CASGTETGELFF.

The chain is built from TRBV29-1 and TRBJ2-3; 7 bases map to TRBD2. CDR1 is SQVTM, CDR2 ANQGSEA, per germline. With V trimmed by 7 bases and J by 1 base, 5 bases remained unmatched. The CDR3 sequence is 13 residues long. The CDR3 sequence: CSASRGGTDTQYF. The CDR3 coding sequence is TGCAGCGCATCTCGGGGGGGCACAGATACGCAGTATTTT.

The gene calls are TRBV12-3 or TRBV12-4 and TRBJ1-1; D perhaps matches TRBD1 (5 bases). The CDR3 runs to 14 residues. V lost 7 bases to trimming and J lost 0 bases, with 12 bases between them. The CDR3 DNA is TGTGCCAGCACCAGACAGTCTTTGAACACTGAAGCTTTCTTT. Its protein product is CASTRQSLNTEAFF.

The chain has TRBV5-4 and TRBJ2-1; D remains unclear. The germline CDR1 and CDR2 sequences are SGHNT and YYREEE (reference sequence). This CDR3 region has 14 residues. Trimming took 0 bases from V and 7 from J, leaving 11 bases between them. The CDR3 DNA reads as TGTGCCAGCAGCTTGGAGGCTCCTCAGAATGAGCAGTTCTTC. Protein product: CASSLEAPQNEQFF.

J is TRBJ1-1 and V is TRBV6-2 or TRBV6-3; D is unclear. The length of the CDR3 is 19 residues. Trimming left V 8 bases short and J 1 base short, with 29 bases between. Germline V gene sequence: CDR1 MNHEY, CDR2 SVGEGT. CDR3 sequence reads: CASLYSPPPPPGANTEAFF. DNA of the CDR3: TGTGCCAGCCTTTACTCACCGCCCCCACCGCCCGGCGCGAACACTGAAGCTTTCTTT.

V and J are TRBV11-3 and TRBJ2-5, with 10 bases aligning to TRBD2. The CDR3 extends over 16 amino acids. J lost 4 bases, V lost 5 bases, and 10 bases had no gene match. CDR1 and CDR2 (germline): SGHNT, YENEEA. This CDR3 reads CASSHSSGRGGETQYF. Here the CDR3 DNA reads TGTGCCAGCAGCCACTCTAGCGGGAGAGGTGGAGAGACCCAGTACTTC.

The rearrangement links TRBV19 to TRBJ1-5, with 9 positions matching TRBD1. V dropped 5 bases and J dropped 2; count of bases not matched to a gene: 16. Germline CDR1 is LNHDA and CDR2 is SQIVND (reference sequence). CDR3 size: 19 residues. The DNA of the CDR3 is TGTGCCAGTAGTTCAACCGGGACAGGGTCTTTATCGGGCAATCAGCCCCAGCATTTT. Translated, it gives CASSSTGTGSLSGNQPQHF.

The J gene is TRBJ1-1, the V gene TRBV3-1, with D perhaps TRBD1 (5 bases). Trimming took 1 base from V and 5 from J, leaving 14 bases between them. This CDR3 contains 15 residues. Germline values: CDR1 LGHDT, CDR2 YNNKEL (reference sequence). CDR3 residues: CASSQAAFQGTEAFF. The DNA of the CDR3 is TGTGCCAGCAGCCAAGCCGCATTCCAGGGAACTGAAGCTTTCTTT.

This clonotype has only a few counts. The V call is TRBV19, the J call TRBJ1-2, with 7 bases aligning to TRBD1. The junction had 5 bases not matched to a gene; V was cut back by 5 bases and J by 5 bases. CDR1 and CDR2 from the germline V gene are LNHDA and SQIVND (reference sequence). CDR3 length: 13 amino acids. The CDR3 here is CASSARQGYGYTF. Here the CDR3 DNA reads TGTGCCAGTAGTGCCAGACAGGGTTATGGCTACACCTTC.

The chain joins TRBV2 to TRBJ1-2; tentative D call: TRBD1 (6 bases). Germline lookup yields CDR1 SNHLY and CDR2 FYNNEI. The ends were cut back, 8 bases at V and 4 bases at J, with 17 bases in the middle. This CDR3 comprises 14 residues. CDR3 in amino acids: CASGATRDTYGYTF. CDR3 DNA: TGTGCCAGCGGCGCAACCAGGGACACCTATGGCTACACCTTC.

The CDR3 bases are TGTGCCAGCAGGAGGGGGACGGATAAAAAACTGTTTTTT. Amino acids: CASRRGTDKKLFF. The rearrangement links TRBV6-2 or TRBV6-3 to TRBJ1-4; a weak D match, TRBD1 (6 bases). The ends were cut back, 6 bases at V and 9 bases at J, with 14 bases in the middle. Germline V gives CDR1 MNHEY, CDR2 SVGEGT. The CDR3 has 13 amino acids.

The CDR3: CASSPRTTEETQYF. In nucleotides, the CDR3 is TGTGCCAGCAGCCCCCGGACTACTGAAGAGACCCAGTACTTC. The chain combines TRBV11-3 with TRBJ2-5; D is possibly TRBD2 (6 bases). Trimming removed 5 bases from V and 3 bases from J, with 13 bases in between. Germline lookup yields CDR1 SGHNT and CDR2 YENEEA. The CDR3 is made up of 14 amino acids.

The rearrangement links TRBV30 to TRBJ2-1; D may be TRBD1 (5 bases). CDR1 is GTSNPN, CDR2 SVGIG, per germline (reference sequence). V shed 7 bases and J shed 5 bases, with 18 bases lying between them. This CDR3 contains 14 residues. The DNA of the CDR3 is TGTGCCTTGGGGCCCCCGGACGGCAACAATGAGCAGTTCTTC. Encoded protein: CALGPPDGNNEQFF.

Only one count was recorded for this clonotype. The chain carries TRBV20-1 and TRBJ1-2; a possible D gene is TRBD1 (6 bases). The CDR3 runs 13 residues. The germline gives CDR1 DFQATT, CDR2 SNEGSKA (reference sequence). The ends were cut back, 3 bases at V and 4 bases at J, with 12 bases in the middle. In DNA form, the CDR3 reads TGCAGTGCTAGCCCGGTAGGGGGCTATGGCTACACCTTC. It encodes CSASPVGGYGYTF.

The rearrangement uses TRBV18 and TRBJ1-1, with D perhaps matching TRBD1 (5 bases). The germline gives CDR1 KGHSH, CDR2 LQKENI. Trimming removed 8 bases at V and 1 base at J, with 11 bases between. The CDR3 runs 13 residues. CDR3 sequence reads: CASSPTGNTEAFF. The CDR3 coding sequence is TGTGCCAGCAGCCCTACAGGGAACACTGAAGCTTTCTTT.

The rearrangement uses TRBV18 and TRBJ1-1; D uncertain. There are 14 residues in the CDR3. V was pared by 3 bases and J by 0 bases, with 8 bases between. CDR1 KGHSH and CDR2 LQKENI come from the germline V gene. CDR3 loop: CASSPDTMNTEAFF. In nucleotides, the CDR3 is TGTGCCAGCTCACCCGACACAATGAACACTGAAGCTTTCTTT.

The V call is TRBV5-1, the J call TRBJ2-3; the match to TRBD2 covers 8 bases. The germline gives CDR1 SGHRS, CDR2 YFSETQ. J lost 1 base, V lost 4 bases, and 8 bases had no gene match. The CDR3 sequence is 16 residues long. This chain's CDR3 is CASSIRLSGGTDTQYF. The DNA of the CDR3 is TGCGCCAGCAGCATACGACTTAGCGGGGGCACAGATACGCAGTATTTT.